This TCR beta chain was documented in a study of beta chain features in type 1 diabetes listed by TCRdb under 2018. Background for the entire study: Mean age, gender distribution, total cell number and subset yield were not different between patients and healthy donors. A total of about 99,000,000 sorted cells were examined across all samples, and RNA yield correlated strongly with the number of cells per subset. In the study, TCRB repertoires of sorted circulating CD4+ T cell subsets from recently diagnosed type 1 diabetes patients were compared with those of matched healthy donors. Whereas all 30 or so donors provided naive and central memory subsets, regulatory and stem cell-like memory subsets were isolated from just 8 patients and roughly eight healthy donors. Here is what the overall study found, with its caveats: HLA sub-analyses involved small numbers of individuals, so any influence of HLA type on TCRB rearrangement remained unresolved. Shorter templates might be favored by PCR, yet because patient and control samples were amplified and corrected together, any such skew would affect both groups equally. Type 1 diabetes patients showed a moderate but significant shortening of TCRB CDR3 length in all four CD4+ subsets. At VDJ recombination sites, patients with type 1 diabetes made fewer insertions and deleted more nucleotides, a pattern implying thymic rearrangement abnormalities. Naive, central memory and regulatory TCRB repertoires appeared to be more alike among patients than among healthy donors. Because cDNA was sequenced instead of genomic DNA, activated cells with high expression could be over-represented, although the groups did not differ in activation or CD3 levels.

V is reduced by 5 bases and J by 2 bases, leaving a spacing of 9 bases between them. Via the germline V gene, CDR1 is LGHNT and CDR2 FRNRAP. The CDR3, cysteine through phenylalanine, is 13 amino acids long. Solely the CDR3 DNA is kept, with 39 bases framed from the first base. The High Capacity cDNA Reverse Transcription Kit was used to reverse transcribe all of the isolated RNA, meaning that expressed TCRB transcripts were what got sequenced. Deep immunoSEQ sequencing was applied to naive, central memory and regulatory T cell samples, giving an average of approximately 3.8 million total reads per sample. After sorted cells were lysed in RLT buffer, RNA was extracted with DNase-treated RNeasy Micro or Mini kits, with the choice depending on cell number. Each cell subset was processed on its own to prevent cross-contamination, while patient and healthy donor samples were processed together. TCRB sequences were amplified from cDNA with the immunoSEQ multiplex PCR, producing 87-bp fragments spanning the CDR3 region. The amplicons were sequenced using the Illumina HiSeq platform. For the original study's pipeline: PCR bias was corrected computationally using synthetic template baselines, and reads within Hamming distance 2 were collapsed, with unmergeable singletons discarded. Reads were aligned against IMGT so that V, D and J genes, CDR3 length and insertions or deletions at six rearrangement sites could be assigned. Clonotype counts were normalized to sorted cell number within each subset before computing true diversity and Gini coefficients with the tcR R package. The overlap coefficient, calculated on TCRB nucleotide sequences, was used to quantify repertoire sharing. As a proxy for the pre-selection repertoire, out-of-frame TCRB sequences from naive cells were analyzed. Entries here come from immuneACCESS through TCRdb and include only in-frame sequences with V and J called. Some clones fail to appear in such tables; in the studies checked, an unresolved V gene covers under half of the shortfall, and the cause of the remainder is unknown. That table supplies the V and J calls and clone size; D and trimming were determined from the DNA. For this sample the table gives under 800,000 clones, of which less than 20% were detected only once. The ten largest clones add up to 0.07% to 0.095% of the sample.

This clone was detected only a few times. Its antigen specificity is not known. Per-base qualities were not stored, and no clone one base away is much larger. A single peripheral blood draw of about 116 mL on average was collected from each donor into heparinised tubes. Naive, central memory, regulatory and stem cell-like memory CD4+ T cells were sorted on a BD FACSAria II using a panel including CD45RO, CCR7, CD25, CD127, CD95 and CD27. Every sorted population had a purity above 95%. PBMCs were isolated immediately by Lymphoprep density gradient centrifugation and stained directly without culture. So that batch effects would be minimized, each experiment stained and sorted samples in pairs, pairing one healthy donor with one patient.

Sequences were obtained from naive CD4+ T cells from blood. This specimen's cell subset or site label, per the study, means: true naive CD4+ T cells. This receptor was taken from a man aged 18 to 30 in good health. Recombination joined TRBV12-5 with TRBJ1-1; no D segment can be confidently identified. In nucleotide form, the sequence is TGTGCTAGTGGTCTCGGTTTTAACACTGAAGCTTTCTTT. Its translation reads: CASGLGFNTEAFF.